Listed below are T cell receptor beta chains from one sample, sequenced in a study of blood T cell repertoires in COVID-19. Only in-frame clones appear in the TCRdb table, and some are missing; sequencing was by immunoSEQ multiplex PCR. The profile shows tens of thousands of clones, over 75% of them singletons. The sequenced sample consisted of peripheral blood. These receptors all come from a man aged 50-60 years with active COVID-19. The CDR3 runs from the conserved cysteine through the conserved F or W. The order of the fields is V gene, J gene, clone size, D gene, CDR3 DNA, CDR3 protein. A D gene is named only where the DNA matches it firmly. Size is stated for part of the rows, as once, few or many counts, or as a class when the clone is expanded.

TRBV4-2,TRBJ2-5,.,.,TGTGCCAGCAGCCAAGATCGGGTAGAGACCCAGTACTTC,CASSQDRVETQYF
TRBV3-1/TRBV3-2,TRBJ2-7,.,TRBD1,TGTGCCAGCAGACAGGGGTTCTCGGGACCCGAGCAGTACTTC,CASRQGFSGPEQYF
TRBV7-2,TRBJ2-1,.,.,TGTGCCAGCAGCTTAGAGGCGGAGAATGAGCAGTTCTTC,CASSLEAENEQFF
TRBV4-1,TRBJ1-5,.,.,TGCGCCAGCAGCCAGACAGTGGGACACAACAATCAGCCCCAGCATTTT,CASSQTVGHNNQPQHF
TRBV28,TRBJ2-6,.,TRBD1,TGTGCCAGCACCAGGGGGCTGCGCCTAGGGGCCAACGTCCTGACTTTC,CASTRGLRLGANVLTF
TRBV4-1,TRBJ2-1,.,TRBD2,TGCGCCAGCACCACCCTGGCGGGGGTTCGCAATGAGCAGTTCTTC,CASTTLAGVRNEQFF
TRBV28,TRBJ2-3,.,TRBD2,TGTGCCAGCCTGAAGGGACTAGCGGGAGTATATACGCAGTATTTT,CASLKGLAGVYTQYF
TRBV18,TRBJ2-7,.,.,TGTGCCCGCTTCCGAGGAGGGGGCGCCCCGACTGGCGAGCAGTACTTC,CARFRGGGAPTGEQYF
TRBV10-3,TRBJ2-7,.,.,TGTGCCATCAGTGACGTGGACAAGGCCTACGAGCAGTACTTC,CAISDVDKAYEQYF
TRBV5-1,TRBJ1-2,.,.,TGCGCCAGCAGCTTGGACAGTTCTGGCTACACCTTC,CASSLDSSGYTF
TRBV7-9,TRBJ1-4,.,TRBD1,TGTGCCAGCAGCTCCGGGACAGTAGGAGAAAAACTGTTTTTT,CASSSGTVGEKLFF
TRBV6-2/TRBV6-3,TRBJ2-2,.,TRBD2,TGTGCCAGCAGTAAGCAGACTAGCGGGAGACCCACCGGGGAGCTGTTTTTT,CASSKQTSGRPTGELFF
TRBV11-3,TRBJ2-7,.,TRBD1,TGTGCCAGCAGCTTACCCGGGACAGGAGACGAGCAGTACTTC,CASSLPGTGDEQYF
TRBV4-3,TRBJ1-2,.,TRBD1,TGCGCCAGCAGCCAGGGTCTGAAGGGGGCTGGCTACACCTTC,CASSQGLKGAGYTF
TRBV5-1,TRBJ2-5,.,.,TGCGCCAGCAGCTTGGGATTAGTGTCCGGGACCCAGTACTTC,CASSLGLVSGTQYF
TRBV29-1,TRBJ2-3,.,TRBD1,TGCAGCGTCCAATACTCGGGACAGGGGGTTGCCGGCCCAGATACGCAGTATTTT,CSVQYSGQGVAGPDTQYF
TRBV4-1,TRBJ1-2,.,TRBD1,TGCGCCAGCAGCCAATTCTTACAGAGCCGACAGGGCTATGGCTACACCTTC,CASSQFLQSRQGYGYTF
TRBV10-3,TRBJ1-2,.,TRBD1,TGTGCCATCAGTGCGGACAGGGATTATGGCTACACCTTC,CAISADRDYGYTF
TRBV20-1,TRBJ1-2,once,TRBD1,TGCAGTGCTAGTCAGGACAGGGGGTCGGAATTCTACACCTTC,CSASQDRGSEFYTF
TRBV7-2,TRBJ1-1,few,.,TGTGCCAGCAGCTTTATTGCGCGAAGTGAAGCTTTCTTT,CASSFIARSEAFF
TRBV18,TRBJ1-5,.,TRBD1,TGTGCCAGCTCAGTACAGGGGGGTAGCAATCAGCCCCAGCATTTT,CASSVQGGSNQPQHF
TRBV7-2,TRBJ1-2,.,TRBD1,TGTGCCAGCAGCCCAGGGGGTTCCGGCTACACCTTC,CASSPGGSGYTF
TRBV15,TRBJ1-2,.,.,TGTGCCACCAGCGAAAGAGGGGACTCCCCCTATGGCTACACCTTC,CATSERGDSPYGYTF
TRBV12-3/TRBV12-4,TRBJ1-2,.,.,TGTGCCAGCAGCACAGGCTGGGGTGGCTACACCTTC,CASSTGWGGYTF
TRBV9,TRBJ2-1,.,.,TGTGCCAGCAGCGTAGATTTCGGCTCCTACAATGAGCAGTTCTTC,CASSVDFGSYNEQFF
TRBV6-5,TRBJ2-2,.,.,TGTGCCAGCAGTTACTCAGGGGGCACCGGGGAGCTGTTTTTT,CASSYSGGTGELFF
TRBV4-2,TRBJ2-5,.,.,TGTGCCAGCAGCCAAGATCAACAGGGACCCCAAGAGACCCAGTACTTC,CASSQDQQGPQETQYF
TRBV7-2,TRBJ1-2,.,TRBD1,TGTGCCAGCAGCCCAGACAGGGGATCCTATGGCTACACCTTC,CASSPDRGSYGYTF
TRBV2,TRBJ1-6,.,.,TGTGCCAGCAGTGCCATACAGGGTATGAAATCACCCCTCCACTTT,CASSAIQGMKSPLHF
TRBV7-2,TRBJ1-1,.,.,TGTGCCAGCAGCAGTACAGGGACGAACACTGAAGCTTTCTTT,CASSSTGTNTEAFF